These 20 T cell receptor beta chains were all obtained from the same sample, sequenced in a study of T-cell reconstitution after alpha-beta-depleted transplantation in children. The library targeted TCRbeta and was prepared with unique molecular identifiers. Each CDR3 protein gets one entry after TCRdb re-called the PCR reads with MiXCR. Of about 460,000 distinct CDR3 sequences in the sample, roughly a tenth were seen once. The input for sequencing was PBMCs, taken before TCRalphabeta/CD19-depleted stem cell transplant. All receptors come from a child aged 2 to 10 with inherited bone marrow failure, due to receive a stem cell transplant.

At least ten counts were recorded for this clonotype. The chain has TRBV11-2 and TRBJ1-2, with TRBD1 identical over 8 bases. V lost 4 bases, J lost 6 bases, and 4 bases stayed unmatched. This CDR3 comprises 13 residues. Germline values: CDR1 SGHAT, CDR2 FQNNGV. CDR3 loop: CASSSLQGDGYTF. The CDR3 DNA reads TGTGCCAGCAGCTCTCTACAGGGGGATGGCTACACCTTC. The variable domain in full, with the rest retrieved from reference TRBV11-2 and TRBJ1-2, is EAGVAQSPRYKIIEKRQSVAFWCNPISGHATLYWYQQILGQGPKLLIQFQNNGVVDDSQLPKDRFSAERLKGVDSTLKIQPAKLEDSAVYLCASSSLQGDGYTFGSGTRLTVV.

The rearrangement joins TRBV5-1 to TRBJ2-1; D is perhaps TRBD2 (5 bases). V was cut by 2 bases and J by 6 bases, with 15 bases left in between. Looked up from germline, CDR1 is SGHRS and CDR2 is YFSETQ. CDR3 size: 15 residues. In nucleotides, the CDR3 is TGCGCCAGCAGCTTTTTAGGCGGCGAGGGCAATGAGCAGTTCTTC. Translating it yields CASSFLGGEGNEQFF.

This clonotype was picked up many times. The gene calls are TRBV24-1 and TRBJ2-1; maybe TRBD2 (5 bases). V was shortened by 4 bases and J by 1 base, with 10 bases between the two germline ends. CDR1 and CDR2 (germline): KGHDR, SFDVKD. This CDR3 has 15 residues. CDR3 in amino acids: CATSEGGFSYNEQFF. DNA of the CDR3: TGTGCCACCAGTGAAGGCGGGTTTTCCTACAATGAGCAGTTCTTC.

The sample holds many counts of this clonotype. V is TRBV5-1 and J is TRBJ2-6; D remains ambiguous. V lost 6 bases, J lost 3 bases, and 13 bases lay in between. CDR3 size: 15 residues. Germline CDR1 SGHRS, CDR2 YFSETQ. CDR3 protein: CASNHFSGGANVLTF. The CDR3 nucleotides read TGCGCCAGCAACCACTTTTCTGGTGGGGCCAACGTCCTGACTTTC.

The rearrangement uses TRBV30 and TRBJ2-4; D gene uncertain. The germline CDR1 and CDR2 sequences are GTSNPN and SVGIG (reference sequence). V lost 0 bases, J lost 6 bases, and 6 bases lay in between. This CDR3 comprises 12 residues. CDR3 DNA: TGTGCCTGGAGTGTGGTCGGAAACATTCAGTACTTC. Its translation: CAWSVVGNIQYF.

This clonotype was seen only once. CDR3 protein: CASGGGNTIYF. CDR3 coding DNA: TGTGCCAGCGGGGGTGGAAACACCATATATTTT. The rearrangement links TRBV7-2 to TRBJ1-3; D is possibly TRBD1 (5 bases). The CDR3 has 11 residues. V gave up 8 bases and J gave up 3 bases, with 5 bases separating them. CDR1 SGHTA and CDR2 FQGNSA come from the germline V gene. The full variable domain, in which reference TRBV7-2 and TRBJ1-3 provide the parts outside the CDR3, is GAGVSQSPSNKVTEKGKDVELRCDPISGHTALYWYRQSLGQGLEFLIYFQGNSAPDKSGLPSDRFSAERTGGSVSTLTIQRTQQEDSAVYLCASGGGNTIYFGEGSWLTVV.

This clonotype was seen repeatedly, ten times or more. The CDR3: CASSEGGGGPYEQYF. The CDR3 DNA reads as TGCGCCAGCAGTGAAGGGGGCGGGGGGCCCTACGAGCAGTACTTC. The V gene is TRBV4-3, the J gene TRBJ2-7; D is possibly TRBD2 (8 bases). Germline CDR1 and CDR2: LGHNA and YSLEER. Trimming removed 6 bases at V and 2 bases at J, with 17 bases between. The CDR3 is made up of 15 amino acids.

This clonotype was detected many times. V gene TRBV12-3 or TRBV12-4 combines with J gene TRBJ1-4; D is possibly TRBD1 (6 bases). V dropped 0 bases and J dropped 7 bases, with 15 bases sitting between them. There are 16 residues in the CDR3. CDR3 loop: CASSLAQHPGAEKLFF. CDR3 sequence (DNA): TGTGCCAGCAGTTTAGCGCAGCATCCGGGGGCTGAAAAACTGTTTTTT.

This clonotype showed up many times. The chain uses TRBV6-2 or TRBV6-3 and TRBJ2-3, with D hard to call. The CDR3 runs 16 residues. CDR1 is MNHEY, CDR2 SVGEGT, per germline. Deletions cut 2 bases from V and 6 bases from J, with 18 bases between. The CDR3 DNA sequence: TGTGCCAGCAGTTACGGAGTAGGAATGGTAGGGGATACGCAGTATTTT. It codes for CASSYGVGMVGDTQYF.

On this clonotype: This could be a read error, since a much larger clone is one nucleotide away. The chain combines TRBV20-1 with TRBJ1-4, with 12 bases that match TRBD1. The J segment lost 10 bases and the V segment lost 6 bases, leaving 12 bases of the junction unmatched. Germline assignment: CDR1 DFQATT and CDR2 SNEGSKA (reference sequence). CDR3 size: 15 residues. CDR3 DNA sequence: TGCAGTGCCATCCCGGGACAGGGGGCGAGTGTAAAACTGTTTTTT. Translating it yields CSAIPGQGASVKLFF.

On this clonotype: A much larger clone differs by one base, so this may be a read error. The J gene is TRBJ2-5, the V gene TRBV5-6; D may correspond to TRBD1 or TRBD2 (5 bases each). This CDR3 is built from 12 residues. V was clipped by 10 bases and J by 7 bases, with 17 bases between them. Germline CDR1 SGHDT, CDR2 YYEEEE. CDR3 region: CAGGRSQGTQYF. CDR3 DNA: TGTGCCGGGGGACGCTCCCAGGGGACCCAGTACTTC.

About this clonotype: A much more abundant neighbour one base away suggests this may be a read error. This sequence joins TRBV4-1 and TRBJ2-3, with TRBD2 matching over 8 bases. The CDR3 extends over 17 amino acids. From germline, CDR1 is MGHRA and CDR2 YSYEKL. Here the CDR3 reads CAGSQAVAGISTDTQYF. CDR3 in DNA: TGCGCCGGCAGCCAAGCTGTAGCGGGGATAAGCACAGATACGCAGTATTTT.

The chain carries TRBV27 and TRBJ1-2, with D tentatively TRBD1 (6 bases). In germline, CDR1 is MNHEY, CDR2 SMNVEV (reference sequence). V shed 5 bases and J shed 4 bases, with 14 bases lying between them. There are 14 residues in the CDR3. CDR3 protein: CASSGRGRGYGYTF. The CDR3 DNA follows: TGTGCCAGCAGTGGCCGGGGGCGAGGCTATGGCTACACCTTC.

Ten or more counts support this clonotype. CDR3 sequence: CASRDRDRGRAGELFF. Here the CDR3 DNA reads TGTGCCAGCAGAGATAGGGACAGGGGGAGGGCCGGGGAGCTGTTTTTT. V gene TRBV6-1 combines with J gene TRBJ2-2; 11 nucleotides agree with TRBD1. CDR3 length: 16 residues. Trimming cost V 6 bases and J 6 bases; bases outside gene matches: 9. The germline V gene has CDR1 MNHNS and CDR2 SASEGT.

The chain recombines TRBV13 with TRBJ2-7; 7 nucleotides agree with TRBD2. V was clipped by 4 bases and J by 6 bases; unmatched bases: 6. The CDR3 totals 13 residues. Germline lookup yields CDR1 PRHDT and CDR2 FYEKMQ (reference sequence). For the CDR3, the DNA is TGTGCCAGCAGCTGGACTAGTTCGCGCGAGCAGTACTTC. It codes for CASSWTSSREQYF.

This clonotype was seen ten or more times. The chain links TRBV7-2 to TRBJ2-1; the D gene is possibly TRBD2 (6 bases). The CDR3 contains 19 residues. Trimming cost V 5 bases and J 7 bases, with 30 bases left between them. Germline V gene sequence: CDR1 SGHTA, CDR2 FQGNSA. DNA for the CDR3: TGTGCCAGCAGCCCATTTCCCCCGCTAGGAGGGAGAGGCGGGAATGAGCAGTTCTTC. Amino acids: CASSPFPPLGGRGGNEQFF.

This clonotype was detected many times. The rearrangement joins TRBV7-9 to TRBJ1-1; a possible D gene is TRBD1 (6 bases). Germline V gene lookup returns CDR1 SEHNR and CDR2 FQNEAQ (reference sequence). Trimming took off 2 bases at V and 4 bases at J, with 8 bases between the two ends. The length of the CDR3 is 13 residues. This chain's CDR3 is CASSLTGTTEAFF. The CDR3 nucleotides are TGTGCCAGCAGCTTAACAGGGACCACTGAAGCTTTCTTT.

The chain employs TRBV7-9 and TRBJ1-2, with D unresolved. The CDR3 contains 15 residues. Germline CDR1 reads SEHNR; CDR2 reads FQNEAQ (reference sequence). V was shortened by 0 bases and J by 6 bases, with 14 bases between the two germline ends. As DNA, the CDR3 is TGTGCCAGCAGCTTAGCAGTCCAAGGACTAGATGGCTACACCTTC. Its protein product is CASSLAVQGLDGYTF.

In this sample, this clonotype turned up many times. V is TRBV10-3 and J is TRBJ2-7; D unclear. Germline CDR1 and CDR2: ENHRY and SYGVKD. The CDR3 is 14 residues long. V lost 4 bases and J 2 bases, leaving 12 bases between the germline ends. CDR3: CAISGVARPYEQYF. In DNA, the CDR3 is TGTGCCATCAGTGGGGTCGCGAGGCCCTACGAGCAGTACTTC.

The chain joins TRBV30 to TRBJ2-5; 14 nucleotides match TRBD2. There are 18 residues in the CDR3. Trimming cost V 5 bases and J 7 bases; bases outside gene matches: 18. Germline V CDR1 and CDR2: GTSNPN, SVGIG (reference sequence). CDR3 protein: CAWSNPGLAGATRGTQYF. DNA of the CDR3: TGTGCCTGGTCAAACCCGGGACTAGCGGGAGCAACGAGAGGGACCCAGTACTTC.